The entry that follows covers one T cell receptor beta chain sequence. As yet, its antigen is unknown. The sample comes from a study of a mutant IDH1 vaccine in newly diagnosed glioma. TCRdb's copy holds only in-frame clones and misses some; the assay was immunoSEQ multiplex PCR. The sample holds roughly 120,000 clones; roughly 77% are singletons and the top ten take 4.5% to 5.5%. Time point in this sample: week 11, during vaccination. All doses held 300 ug of mutant IDH1 20-mer peptide, with topical imiquimod. This sequence originates from a man in his forties with glioma. The source material was PBMCs, sampled from a glioma patient whose treatment included an IDH1 peptide vaccine.

The CDR3 nucleotides read TGTGCCAGCAACGACAGGGCTAACAATCAGCCCCAGCATTTT. Translating gives CASNDRANNQPQHF. The chain joins TRBV6-5 to TRBJ1-5, with 7 bases lining up with TRBD1. Germline lookup yields CDR1 MNHEY and CDR2 SVGAGI. The CDR3 loop spans 14 amino acids. The V segment lost 7 bases and the J segment 3 bases; nucleotides outside the gene matches: 6.